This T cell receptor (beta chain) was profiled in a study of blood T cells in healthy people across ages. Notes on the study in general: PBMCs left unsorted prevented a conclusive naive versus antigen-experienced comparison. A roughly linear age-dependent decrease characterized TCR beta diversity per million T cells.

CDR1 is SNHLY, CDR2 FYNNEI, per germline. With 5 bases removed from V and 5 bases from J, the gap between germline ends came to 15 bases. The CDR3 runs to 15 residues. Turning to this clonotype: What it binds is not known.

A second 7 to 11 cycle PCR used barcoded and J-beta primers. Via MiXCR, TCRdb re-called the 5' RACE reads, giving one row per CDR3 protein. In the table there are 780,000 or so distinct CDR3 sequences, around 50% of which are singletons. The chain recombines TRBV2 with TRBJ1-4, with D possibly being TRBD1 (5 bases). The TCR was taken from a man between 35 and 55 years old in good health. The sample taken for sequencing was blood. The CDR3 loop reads CASSTGDGNNEKLFF. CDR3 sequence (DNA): TGTGCCAGCAGTACTGGGGACGGCAACAATGAAAAACTGTTTTTT.